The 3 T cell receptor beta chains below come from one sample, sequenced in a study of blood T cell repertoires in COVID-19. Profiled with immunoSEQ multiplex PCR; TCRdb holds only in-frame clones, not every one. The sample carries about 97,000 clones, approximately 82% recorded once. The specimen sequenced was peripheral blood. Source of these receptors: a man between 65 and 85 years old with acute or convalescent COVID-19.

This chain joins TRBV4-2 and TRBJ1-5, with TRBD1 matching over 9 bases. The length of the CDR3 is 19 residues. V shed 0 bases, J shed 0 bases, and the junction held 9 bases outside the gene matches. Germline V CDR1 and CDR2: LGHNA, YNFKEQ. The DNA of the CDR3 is TGTGCCAGCAGCCAAGAACCCGGCGGGACAGGGTATAGCAATCAGCCCCAGCATTTT. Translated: CASSQEPGGTGYSNQPQHF.

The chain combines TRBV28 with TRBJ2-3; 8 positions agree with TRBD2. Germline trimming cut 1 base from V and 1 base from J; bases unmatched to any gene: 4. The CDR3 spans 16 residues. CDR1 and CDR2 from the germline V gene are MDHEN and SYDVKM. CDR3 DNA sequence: TGTGCCAGCAGTTTATTCTCGGGAGGGGGCACAGATACGCAGTATTTT. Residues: CASSLFSGGGTDTQYF.

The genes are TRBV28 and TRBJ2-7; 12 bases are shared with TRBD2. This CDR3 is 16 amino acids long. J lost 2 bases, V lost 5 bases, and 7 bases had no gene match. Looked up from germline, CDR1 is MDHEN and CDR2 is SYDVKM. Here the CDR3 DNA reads TGTGCCAGCAGTGAAGCTAGCGGGAGGGCCGCCTACGAGCAGTACTTC. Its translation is CASSEASGRAAYEQYF.